This T cell receptor beta chain was observed in a study of blood T cell repertoires in COVID-19. Study details: The United States, Italy and Spain were the sources of the acute and convalescent COVID-19 samples. In each case, the material was cDNA or gDNA derived from T cells, B-cell-depleted T cells, or PBMCs.

By sample fraction, this clone is medium-sized (0.01 to 0.1%). The ends were cut back, 6 bases at V and 3 bases at J, with 11 bases in the middle. The CDR3 length is 13 residues. CDR1 is SNHLY and CDR2 is FYNNEI in the germline V gene. Followed longitudinally, the Seattle patients had been enrolled during active infection. Original processing methods: For nucleated cells, counts were estimated from reference gene primer amplification. Clones were sequenced by immunoSEQ multiplex PCR, and TCRdb holds only the in-frame ones, with some missing. The V and J calls and clone size come from that table; D and trimming were worked out from the DNA. The sample includes 40,000 to 45,000 clones, 80% to 90% seen only once; the top ten take around 3.7%.

The sample was peripheral blood. The chain is built from TRBV2 and TRBJ1-1, with D maybe TRBD1 (6 bases). The receptor comes from a man aged 35 to 55 with COVID-19, enrolled during active disease. The CDR3, as DNA: TGTGCCAGCAGCGCGGACAGCTACACTGAAGCTTTCTTT. Its translation is CASSADSYTEAFF.